The 29 T cell receptor beta chains listed next were all sequenced from one sample in a study of cytomegalovirus exposure and HLA in healthy donors. Clones were sequenced by immunoSEQ multiplex PCR, and TCRdb holds only the in-frame ones, with some missing. The table lists under 200,000 clones, about 90% of them singletons. The sequencing input was PBMCs. The receptors derive from a woman between 18 and 30 years old in good health and CMV-seropositive.

The chain carries TRBV5-4 and TRBJ2-7; tentative D call: TRBD1 (6 bases). The CDR3 has 14 amino acids. Trimming took 4 bases from V and 6 from J, leaving 17 bases between them. Germline loops: CDR1 SGHNT, CDR2 YYREEE (reference sequence). CDR3 sequence reads: CASSKGGSGGEQYF. For the CDR3, the DNA is TGTGCCAGCAGCAAAGGGGGTTCAGGTGGCGAGCAGTACTTC.

Comments on this clone: A far larger clone differs by one base, so this is likely a read error. The gene calls are TRBV7-2 and TRBJ1-1, with TRBD1 matching 8 bases. This CDR3 has 14 amino acids. Unmatched junction bases numbered 1, after V lost 4 bases and J lost 0 bases. Germline values: CDR1 SGHTA, CDR2 FQGNSA. The CDR3 nucleotides read TGTGCCAGCAGCTGGACAGGGATGAACACTGAAGCTTTCTTT. Its protein product is CASSWTGMNTEAFF.

The chain combines TRBV25-1 with TRBJ2-2, with 8 positions matching TRBD1. The CDR3 is 14 amino acids. Germline CDR1 reads MGHDK; CDR2 reads SYGVNS. The ends lost 5 bases at V and 6 bases at J; junction bases unmatched: 5. CDR3 sequence (DNA): TGTGCCAGCAGTCGACAGGGGATTTCCGGGGAGCTGTTTTTT. It is translated as CASSRQGISGELFF.

The chain couples TRBV6-1 to TRBJ2-1; maybe TRBD2 (5 bases). Trimming cost V 3 bases and J 0 bases, with 9 bases left between them. The CDR3 spans 15 residues. Germline V gene lookup returns CDR1 MNHNS and CDR2 SASEGT. The CDR3 sequence is CASSEMGSSYNEQFF. CDR3 DNA sequence: TGTGCCAGCAGTGAGATGGGGAGCTCCTACAATGAGCAGTTCTTC.

The chain links TRBV9 to TRBJ1-5; 9 bases are shared with TRBD1. V gave up 3 bases and J gave up 7 bases; unmatched junction bases: 8. There are 15 residues in the CDR3. The germline V gene encodes CDR1 SGDLS and CDR2 YYNGEE. The CDR3 sequence: CASSEDTGGEQPQHF. In DNA form, the CDR3 reads TGTGCCAGCAGCGAGGATACAGGGGGCGAACAGCCCCAGCATTTT.

V and J are TRBV9 and TRBJ2-5; 8 bases align to TRBD2. The CDR3 covers 15 residues. V lost 0 bases and J lost 5; bases outside the gene matches: 6. Per the germline V gene, CDR1 is SGDLS and CDR2 is YYNGEE. This CDR3 reads CASSVDPGGDETQYF. CDR3 coding DNA: TGTGCCAGCAGCGTAGACCCGGGAGGGGACGAGACCCAGTACTTC.

This chain links TRBV11-3 with TRBJ2-5, with 12 positions matching TRBD2. CDR3 length: 15 amino acids. CDR1 SGHNT and CDR2 YENEEA come from the germline V gene. After removal of 1 base from V and 7 bases from J, the junction contained 4 bases not matched to a gene. The CDR3 protein is CASSLGKTSGRTQYF. The CDR3 region has the DNA TGTGCCAGCAGCTTAGGGAAGACTAGCGGGAGGACCCAGTACTTC. The full variable domain, its missing parts supplied by reference TRBV11-3 and TRBJ2-5, is EAGVVQSPRYKIIEKKQPVAFWCNPISGHNTLYWYLQNLGQGPELLIRYENEEAVDDSQLPKDRFSAERLKGVDSTLKIQPAELGDSAVYLCASSLGKTSGRTQYFGPGTRLLVL.

This sequence joins TRBV6-6 and TRBJ1-1; 9 nucleotides agree with TRBD1. Germline assignment: CDR1 MNHNY and CDR2 SVGAGI (reference sequence). The ends lost 6 bases at V and 7 bases at J; junction bases unmatched: 6. CDR3 size: 13 residues. CDR3 sequence: CASSRDREYEAFF. DNA of the CDR3: TGTGCCAGCAGCCGGGACAGGGAGTATGAAGCTTTCTTT.

This clone occurred a few times. This sequence joins TRBV7-2 and TRBJ1-1; D uncertain. The CDR3 is 15 amino acids. Germline values: CDR1 SGHTA, CDR2 FQGNSA. The ends were cut back, 3 bases at V and 0 bases at J, with 11 bases in the middle. DNA of the CDR3: TGTGCCAGCAGCTTGCAGGCCCTCTTGAACACTGAAGCTTTCTTT. It yields the protein CASSLQALLNTEAFF.

The CDR3 nucleotides are TGTGCCTGGGCTCTGGGTATGGAGAACGAGCAGTACTTC. Amino acid sequence: CAWALGMENEQYF. The chain has TRBV30 and TRBJ2-7, with no clear D. CDR1 and CDR2 from the germline V gene are GTSNPN and SVGIG (reference sequence). This CDR3 comprises 13 residues. Trimming took off 5 bases at V and 5 bases at J, with 16 bases between the two ends. Full variable domain (remainder filled in from reference TRBV30 and TRBJ2-7): SQTIHQWPATLVQPVGSPLSLECTVEGTSNPNLYWYRQAAGRGLQLLFYSVGIGQISSEVPQNLSASRPQDRQFILSSKKLLLSDSGFYLCAWALGMENEQYFGPGTRLTVT.

For this clone: The junction departs from germline at one end; a sequencing error may be responsible. The chain has TRBV7-7 and TRBJ2-7; 11 bases line up with TRBD2. Germline assignment: CDR1 SSHAT and CDR2 FNYEAQ (reference sequence). The CDR3 spans 15 residues. The DNA for the CDR3 is TGTGCTAGCAGCAGGGGACTAGCGGTACCCTACGAGCAGTACTTC. Protein sequence: CASSRGLAVPYEQYF.

This chain connects TRBV9 to TRBJ2-6; the match to TRBD1 covers 12 bases. The V and J ends lost 0 bases and 4 bases, in that order; junction bases with no gene match: 8. The CDR3 is 19 residues long. Germline V CDR1 and CDR2: SGDLS, YYNGEE. CDR3 sequence (DNA): TGTGCCAGCAGCGTAGCGATGGGACAGGGGGCGCTCGGGGCCAACGTCCTGACTTTC. Protein sequence: CASSVAMGQGALGANVLTF.

This clone was counted a few times. The V gene is TRBV11-3, the J gene TRBJ2-2; D not certain. Germline V gives CDR1 SGHNT, CDR2 YENEEA. The CDR3 is 13 amino acids. Trimming cost V 2 bases and J 7 bases, with 8 bases left between them. The CDR3 nucleotides read TGTGCCAGCAGCTTACGTCCAGGCGGGGAGCTGTTTTTT. Its protein is CASSLRPGGELFF.

J is TRBJ1-1 and V is TRBV7-3; D is unclear. Trimming took 10 bases from V and 4 from J, leaving 10 bases between them. CDR3 size: 11 residues. Per germline, CDR1 SGHTA and CDR2 FQGTGA. CDR3 in amino acids: CATRVGTEAFF. In DNA form, the CDR3 reads TGTGCCACCCGGGTGGGCACTGAAGCTTTCTTT.

The V call is TRBV29-1, the J call TRBJ2-1; 8 positions agree with TRBD1. The CDR3 is 15 residues long. Per germline, CDR1 SQVTM and CDR2 ANQGSEA. The V gene end was trimmed by 2 bases and the J gene end by 2 bases; junction bases not matched to a gene: 5. CDR3 bases: TGCAGCGTTGAACCTGACAGGGGCACCTACAATGAGCAGTTCTTC. This encodes CSVEPDRGTYNEQFF.

The chain links TRBV5-1 to TRBJ1-3, with D perhaps matching TRBD1 (6 bases). Germline values: CDR1 SGHRS, CDR2 YFSETQ. V lost 2 bases and J 8 bases, leaving 26 bases between the germline ends. CDR3 length: 18 residues. CDR3 protein: CASSLGSEWGRVQDTIYF. Here the CDR3 DNA reads TGCGCCAGCAGCTTAGGTTCCGAATGGGGGCGCGTTCAAGACACCATATATTTT.

The CDR3 protein is CASSEELAISTDTQYF. The CDR3 nucleotides are TGTGCCAGCAGTGAGGAGCTAGCGATTAGCACAGATACGCAGTATTTT. V is TRBV6-1 and J is TRBJ2-3, with D possibly matching TRBD2 (6 bases). The CDR3 has 16 amino acids. Germline V lookup: CDR1 MNHNS, CDR2 SASEGT. V shed 3 bases and J shed 0 bases, with 13 bases lying between them.

This chain connects TRBV27 to TRBJ2-3; no definite D call. The CDR3 has 12 residues. V lost 5 bases, J lost 8 bases, and 11 bases lay in between. Germline V gives CDR1 MNHEY, CDR2 SMNVEV (reference sequence). The CDR3 spells CASSPPESTQYF. The CDR3 DNA follows: TGTGCCAGCAGTCCACCTGAGTCTACGCAGTATTTT.

V usage is TRBV7-2 and J usage is TRBJ2-7; 8 nucleotides agree with TRBD1. V shed 5 bases, J shed 3 bases, and the junction held 9 bases outside the gene matches. CDR3 length: 15 amino acids. In germline, CDR1 is SGHTA, CDR2 FQGNSA. The CDR3 DNA follows: TGTGCCAGCAGCCGATCCCAGGACAGGGTCTACGAGCAGTACTTC. This translates into CASSRSQDRVYEQYF. Using reference TRBV7-2 and TRBJ2-7 for the parts outside the CDR3, the full variable domain is GAGVSQSPSNKVTEKGKDVELRCDPISGHTALYWYRQSLGQGLEFLIYFQGNSAPDKSGLPSDRFSAERTGGSVSTLTIQRTQQEDSAVYLCASSRSQDRVYEQYFGPGTRLTVT.

The rearrangement uses TRBV2 and TRBJ1-2, with D unclear. Trimming took 3 bases from V and 0 from J, leaving 17 bases between them. The CDR3 is 17 amino acids. Germline CDR1 SNHLY, CDR2 FYNNEI. The CDR3 nucleotides are TGTGCCAGCAGTGACTTTATGGGCAGATCTACTAACTATGGCTACACCTTC. Its protein product is CASSDFMGRSTNYGYTF.

The chain employs TRBV27 and TRBJ2-2, with 7 bases lining up with TRBD1. The germline V gene encodes CDR1 MNHEY and CDR2 SMNVEV (reference sequence). This CDR3 has 16 residues. Losses at the gene ends were 5 bases for V and 0 bases for J; bases not matched to a gene: 6. DNA for the CDR3: TGTGCCAGCAGTAACGGACAGGAGCCGAACACCGGGGAGCTGTTTTTT. Protein product: CASSNGQEPNTGELFF.

The rearrangement links TRBV27 to TRBJ2-2; D unclear. V lost 7 bases and J 1 base, leaving 4 bases between the germline ends. This CDR3 region has 12 residues. Germline V gene data show CDR1 as MNHEY and CDR2 as SMNVEV (reference sequence). CDR3 sequence: CASKRNTGELFF. The CDR3 bases are TGTGCCAGCAAGCGGAACACCGGGGAGCTGTTTTTT.

This sequence joins TRBV6-5 and TRBJ2-1; 9 nucleotides align to TRBD2. Per the germline V gene, CDR1 is MNHEY and CDR2 is SVGAGI. This CDR3 has 15 residues. V gave up 5 bases and J gave up 2 bases; unmatched junction bases: 4. This CDR3 reads CASSPSGKPYNEQFF. The CDR3 DNA reads as TGTGCCAGCAGTCCTAGCGGGAAACCCTACAATGAGCAGTTCTTC.

This chain uses TRBV30 with TRBJ1-3; possibly TRBD1 for D (5 bases). V was cut by 5 bases and J by 3 bases, with 8 bases left in between. The CDR3 length is 12 residues. Looked up from germline, CDR1 is GTSNPN and CDR2 is SVGIG (reference sequence). CDR3 bases: TGTGCCTGGCAGGGTTTTGGAAACACCATATATTTT. This gives the protein CAWQGFGNTIYF.

The V call is TRBV4-3, the J call TRBJ2-7; D is unclear. Germline CDR1 is LGHNA and CDR2 is YSLEER. The CDR3 is made up of 17 amino acids. Trimming pared 1 base from V and 5 bases from J, leaving 21 bases between. Here the CDR3 reads CASSQGSAGPPAHEQYF. CDR3 in DNA: TGCGCCAGCAGCCAAGGATCCGCAGGCCCCCCGGCCCACGAGCAGTACTTC.

This clone showed up just once. The rearrangement links TRBV28 to TRBJ1-5, with a possible D match to TRBD1 (6 bases). CDR3 length: 16 residues. With 5 bases removed from V and 3 bases from J, the gap between germline ends came to 17 bases. Germline lookup yields CDR1 MDHEN and CDR2 SYDVKM. The DNA of the CDR3 is TGTGCCAGCAGTCCCCCGGGCAGGGGATTCAATCAGCCCCAGCATTTT. Protein: CASSPPGRGFNQPQHF.

This CDR3 is CASSLKRGAEYGYTF. The CDR3 DNA reads TGTGCCAGCAGTTTAAAGCGGGGGGCGGAATATGGCTACACCTTC. The V gene is TRBV27, the J gene TRBJ1-2; the D gene is possibly TRBD1 (6 bases). Trimming took 2 bases from V and 5 from J, leaving 15 bases between them. Per the germline V gene, CDR1 is MNHEY and CDR2 is SMNVEV (reference sequence). The CDR3 contains 15 residues.

The chain joins TRBV28 to TRBJ1-2; D remains ambiguous. The V gene lost 2 bases and the J gene lost 5 bases, with 9 bases spanning the gap. The V gene's germline CDR1 is MDHEN and CDR2 SYDVKM. This CDR3 comprises 13 residues. CDR3 protein: CASSLGAGYGYTF. The CDR3 region has the DNA TGTGCCAGCAGTTTAGGAGCGGGGTATGGCTACACCTTC.

The chain joins TRBV30 to TRBJ2-1; TRBD2 matches at 10 bases. CDR1 and CDR2 (germline): GTSNPN, SVGIG (reference sequence). The CDR3 contains 15 residues. Losses at the gene ends were 3 bases for V and 5 bases for J; bases not matched to a gene: 7. This chain's CDR3 is CAWSPSGRANNEQFF. CDR3 in DNA: TGTGCCTGGAGCCCCAGCGGGAGGGCCAACAATGAGCAGTTCTTC.